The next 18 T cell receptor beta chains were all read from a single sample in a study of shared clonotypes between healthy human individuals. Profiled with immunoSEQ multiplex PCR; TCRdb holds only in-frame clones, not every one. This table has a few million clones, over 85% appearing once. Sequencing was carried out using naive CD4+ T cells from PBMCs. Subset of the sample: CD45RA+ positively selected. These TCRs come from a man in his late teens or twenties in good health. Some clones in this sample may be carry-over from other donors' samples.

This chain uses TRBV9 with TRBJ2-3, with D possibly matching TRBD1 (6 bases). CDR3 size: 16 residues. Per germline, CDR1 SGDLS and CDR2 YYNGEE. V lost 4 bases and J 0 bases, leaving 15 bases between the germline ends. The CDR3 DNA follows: TGTGCCAGCAGCCCTGGGGGCTACCTGAGCACAGATACGCAGTATTTT. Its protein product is CASSPGGYLSTDTQYF. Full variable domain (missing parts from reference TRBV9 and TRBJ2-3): DSGVTQTPKHLITATGQRVTLRCSPRSGDLSVYWYQQSLDQGLQFLIQYYNGEERAKGNILERFSAQQFPDLHSELNLSSLELGDSALYFCASSPGGYLSTDTQYFGPGTRLTVL.

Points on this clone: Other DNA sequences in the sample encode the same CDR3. CDR3 in DNA: TGTGCCAGCAGTTTGGTGGGAGATACGCAGTATTTT. This codes for CASSLVGDTQYF. This chain connects TRBV27 to TRBJ2-3; D ambiguous. The CDR3 covers 12 residues. Germline lookup yields CDR1 MNHEY and CDR2 SMNVEV (reference sequence). The V gene lost 3 bases and the J gene lost 5 bases, with 6 bases spanning the gap.

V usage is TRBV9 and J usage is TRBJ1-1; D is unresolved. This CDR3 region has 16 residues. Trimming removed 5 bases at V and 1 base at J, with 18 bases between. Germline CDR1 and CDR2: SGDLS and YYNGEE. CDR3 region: CASSGGSPRGNTEAFF. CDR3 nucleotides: TGTGCCAGCAGTGGAGGGTCCCCTCGGGGGAACACTGAAGCTTTCTTT. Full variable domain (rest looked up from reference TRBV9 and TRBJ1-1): DSGVTQTPKHLITATGQRVTLRCSPRSGDLSVYWYQQSLDQGLQFLIQYYNGEERAKGNILERFSAQQFPDLHSELNLSSLELGDSALYFCASSGGSPRGNTEAFFGQGTRLTVV.

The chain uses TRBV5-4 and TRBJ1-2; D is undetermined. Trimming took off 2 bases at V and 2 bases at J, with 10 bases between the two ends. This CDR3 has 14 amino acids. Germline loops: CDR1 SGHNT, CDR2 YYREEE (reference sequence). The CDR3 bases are TGTGCCAGCAGCTTCTCCCCTGGGAACTATGGCTACACCTTC. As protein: CASSFSPGNYGYTF.

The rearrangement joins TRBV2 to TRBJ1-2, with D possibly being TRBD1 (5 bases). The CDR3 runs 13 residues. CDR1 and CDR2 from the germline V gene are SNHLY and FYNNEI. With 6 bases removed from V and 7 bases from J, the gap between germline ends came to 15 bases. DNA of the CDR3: TGTGCCAGCAGGGCAGGGCAGGAGCGTGGCTACACCTTC. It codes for CASRAGQERGYTF.

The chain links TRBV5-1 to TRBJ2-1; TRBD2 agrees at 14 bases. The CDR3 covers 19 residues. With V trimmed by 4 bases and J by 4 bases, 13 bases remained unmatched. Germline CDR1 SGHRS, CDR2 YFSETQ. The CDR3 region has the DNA TGCGCCAGCAGCCCACGCGCGAACCGACTAGCGGGAGGGTACAATGAGCAGTTCTTC. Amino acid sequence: CASSPRANRLAGGYNEQFF. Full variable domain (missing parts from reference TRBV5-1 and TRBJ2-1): KAGVTQTPRYLIKTRGQQVTLSCSPISGHRSVSWYQQTPGQGLQFLFEYFSETQRNKGNFPGRFSGRQFSNSRSEMNVSTLELGDSALYLCASSPRANRLAGGYNEQFFGPGTRLTVL.

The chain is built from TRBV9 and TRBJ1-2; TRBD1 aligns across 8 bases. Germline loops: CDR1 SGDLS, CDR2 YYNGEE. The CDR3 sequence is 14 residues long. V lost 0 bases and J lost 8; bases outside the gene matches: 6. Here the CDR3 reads CASSVETGAIGYTF. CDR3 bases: TGTGCCAGCAGCGTAGAGACAGGGGCAATAGGCTACACCTTC.

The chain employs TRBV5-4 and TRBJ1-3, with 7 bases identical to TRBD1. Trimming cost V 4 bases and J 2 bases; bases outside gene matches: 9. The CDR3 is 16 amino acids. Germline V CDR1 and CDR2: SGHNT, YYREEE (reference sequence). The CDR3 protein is CASSLGDSATGNTIYF. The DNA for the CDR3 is TGTGCCAGCAGCCTGGGGGACAGCGCGACTGGAAACACCATATATTTT.

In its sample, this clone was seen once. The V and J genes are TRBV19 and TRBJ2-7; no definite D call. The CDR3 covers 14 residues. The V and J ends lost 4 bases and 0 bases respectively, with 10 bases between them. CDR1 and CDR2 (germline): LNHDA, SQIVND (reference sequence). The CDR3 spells CASSTAVHSYEQYF. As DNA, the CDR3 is TGTGCCAGTAGTACCGCCGTTCACTCCTACGAGCAGTACTTC.

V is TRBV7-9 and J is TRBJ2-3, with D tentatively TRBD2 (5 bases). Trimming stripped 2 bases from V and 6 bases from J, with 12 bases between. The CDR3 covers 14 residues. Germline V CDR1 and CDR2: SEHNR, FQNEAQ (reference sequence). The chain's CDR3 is CASSLSPGVDTQYF. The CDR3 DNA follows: TGTGCCAGCAGCTTAAGCCCCGGGGTGGATACGCAGTATTTT.

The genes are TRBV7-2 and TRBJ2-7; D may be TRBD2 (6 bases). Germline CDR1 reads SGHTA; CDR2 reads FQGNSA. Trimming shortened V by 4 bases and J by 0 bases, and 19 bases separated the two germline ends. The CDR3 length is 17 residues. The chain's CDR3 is CASSSLNLAGRSYEQYF. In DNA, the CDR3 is TGTGCCAGCAGCTCACTTAATCTGGCGGGACGCTCCTACGAGCAGTACTTC.

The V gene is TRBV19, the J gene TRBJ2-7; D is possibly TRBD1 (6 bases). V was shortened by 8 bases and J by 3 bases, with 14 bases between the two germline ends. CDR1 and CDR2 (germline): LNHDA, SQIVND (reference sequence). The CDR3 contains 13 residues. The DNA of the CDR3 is TGTGCCAGTTCCGGGGACAACCGCTACGAGCAGTACTTC. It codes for CASSGDNRYEQYF. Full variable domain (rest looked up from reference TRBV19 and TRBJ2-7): DGGITQSPKYLFRKEGQNVTLSCEQNLNHDAMYWYRQDPGQGLRLIYYSQIVNDFQKGDIAEGYSVSREKKESFPLTVTSAQKNPTAFYLCASSGDNRYEQYFGPGTRLTVT.

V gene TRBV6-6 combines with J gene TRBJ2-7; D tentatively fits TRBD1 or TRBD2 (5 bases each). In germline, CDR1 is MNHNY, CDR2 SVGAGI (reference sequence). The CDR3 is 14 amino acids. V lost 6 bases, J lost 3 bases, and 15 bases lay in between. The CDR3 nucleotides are TGTGCCAGCAGATCTACCGGGGCCCTCTACGAGCAGTACTTC. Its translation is CASRSTGALYEQYF.

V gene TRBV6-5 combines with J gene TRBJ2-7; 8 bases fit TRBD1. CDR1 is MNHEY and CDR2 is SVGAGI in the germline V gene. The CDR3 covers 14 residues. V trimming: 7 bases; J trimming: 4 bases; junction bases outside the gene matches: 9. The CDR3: CASTSGGRKYEQYF. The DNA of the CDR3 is TGTGCCAGCACCTCAGGGGGCCGCAAGTACGAGCAGTACTTC.

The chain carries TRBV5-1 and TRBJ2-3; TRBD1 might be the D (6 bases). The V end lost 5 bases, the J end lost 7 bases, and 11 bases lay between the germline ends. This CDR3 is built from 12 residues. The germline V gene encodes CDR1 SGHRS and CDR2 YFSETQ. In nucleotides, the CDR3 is TGCGCCAGCAGGTGGACAGAGAATACGCAGTATTTT. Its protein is CASRWTENTQYF.

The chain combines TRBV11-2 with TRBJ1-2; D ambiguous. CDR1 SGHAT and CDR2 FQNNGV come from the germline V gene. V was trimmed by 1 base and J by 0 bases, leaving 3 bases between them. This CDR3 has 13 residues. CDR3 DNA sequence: TGTGCCAGCAGCTTAGCAGCTAACTATGGCTACACCTTC. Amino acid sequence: CASSLAANYGYTF.

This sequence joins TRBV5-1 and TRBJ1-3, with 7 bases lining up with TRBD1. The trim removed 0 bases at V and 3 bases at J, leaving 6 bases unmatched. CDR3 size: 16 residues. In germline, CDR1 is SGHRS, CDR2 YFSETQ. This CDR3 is CASSLAGGQHGNTIYF. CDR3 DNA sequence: TGCGCCAGCAGCTTGGCCGGGGGACAGCATGGAAACACCATATATTTT.

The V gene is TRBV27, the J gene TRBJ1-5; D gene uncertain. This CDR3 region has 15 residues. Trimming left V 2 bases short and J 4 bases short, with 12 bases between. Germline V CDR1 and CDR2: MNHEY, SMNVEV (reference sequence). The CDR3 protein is CASSLKASGNQPQHF. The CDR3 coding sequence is TGTGCCAGCAGTTTAAAGGCGAGTGGGAATCAGCCCCAGCATTTT.